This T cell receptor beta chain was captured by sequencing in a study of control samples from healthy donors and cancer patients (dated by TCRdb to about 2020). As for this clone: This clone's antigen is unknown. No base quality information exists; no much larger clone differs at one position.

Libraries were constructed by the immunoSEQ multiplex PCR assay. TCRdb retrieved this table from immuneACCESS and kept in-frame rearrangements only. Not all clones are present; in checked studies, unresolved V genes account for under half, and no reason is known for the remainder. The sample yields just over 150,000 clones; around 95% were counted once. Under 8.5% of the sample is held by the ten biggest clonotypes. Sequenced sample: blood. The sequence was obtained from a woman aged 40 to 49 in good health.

The CDR3 protein: CASSTRGYRTHQPQHF. The sequenced DNA is TGTGCCAGTAGTACCCGGGGGTATCGGACTCATCAGCCCCAGCATTTT. The chain uses TRBV19 and TRBJ1-5; the D gene is perhaps TRBD1, from 5 matching bases. From its cysteine to its phenylalanine, the CDR3 spans 16 amino acids. Only CDR3 DNA remains: 48 bases, in frame from the first base. The germline V gene (reference sequence) sets CDR1 to LNHDA and CDR2 to SQIVND. V and J lose 4 bases and 5 bases, and a span of 18 bases separates them.